This T cell receptor (beta chain) emerged from a study of cytomegalovirus exposure and HLA in healthy donors. Study-wide points: Segments of the TCR beta V type were, in most cases, productive about 87% or about 30% of the time in an earlier analysis. A list of 150 or so TCR beta chains associated with cytomegalovirus was given. When a later analysis was performed, an Asian-associated ancestry cluster reportedly had fewer N-insertions than the approximately 680-donor mean.

CDR1 and CDR2 from the germline V gene are WNHNN and SYGVQD (reference sequence). CDR3 length: 12 residues. Trimming cost V 3 bases and J 2 bases, with 5 bases left between them. Primers: 60 Vbeta forward and 13 Jbeta reverse. Sequencing was performed with immunoSEQ multiplex PCR; in TCRdb, only in-frame clones are kept and a portion is missing. The sample records about 190,000 clones, roughly four fifths being singletons. A note on this clone: The target antigen is unknown.

Specimen: PBMCs. The chain joins TRBV10-1 to TRBJ2-7, with no clear D. The TCR sequence derives from a woman between 25 and 40 years old in good health and CMV-seropositive. The CDR3 sequence is CASSDGAYEQYF. CDR3 nucleotide sequence: TGCGCCAGCAGTGACGGTGCCTACGAGCAGTACTTC.